A selection of T cell receptor beta chains follows, all from one sample in a study of blood T cell repertoires in COVID-19. TCRdb's table, derived via immunoSEQ multiplex PCR, lists solely in-frame clones and lacks some. The sample contains roughly 170,000 clones, roughly four fifths of which appear only once. Sequencing used peripheral blood. These receptors all come from a middle-aged man who had recovered from COVID-19. Each CDR3 is given with its conserved first and last residue. Fields, in order: CDR3 DNA, CDR3 protein, V gene, J gene, clone size, D gene. D genes are given only for firm matches. The size field is filled for only some rows; it gives once, few, many or a size class.

CDR3nt: TGCGCCAGCAGCCAAGCTAACCGACAGGCCCGCTATTTT
CDR3aa: CASSQANRQARYF
v_gene: TRBV4-1
j_gene: TRBJ1-3
abundance: -
d_gene: -

CDR3nt: TGCAGCGCCTGGACAGGGCGGGAAAAACTGTTTTTT
CDR3aa: CSAWTGREKLFF
v_gene: TRBV29-1
j_gene: TRBJ1-4
abundance: -
d_gene: TRBD1

CDR3nt: TGTGCCACGGCCGCTCCGGGACTAGCATCAGATACGCAGTATTTT
CDR3aa: CATAAPGLASDTQYF
v_gene: TRBV19
j_gene: TRBJ2-3
abundance: -
d_gene: TRBD2

CDR3nt: TGCACCAGCAGCCAAGACGCGGCGGGGGGGCTCCCAGATACGCAGTATTTT
CDR3aa: CTSSQDAAGGLPDTQYF
v_gene: TRBV1
j_gene: TRBJ2-3
abundance: -
d_gene: -

CDR3nt: TGTGCCAGCAGTTCGGGACAGAAAAAAGCTTTCTTT
CDR3aa: CASSSGQKKAFF
v_gene: TRBV12-3/TRBV12-4
j_gene: TRBJ1-1
abundance: -
d_gene: TRBD1

CDR3nt: TGTGCCAGCAGCCCGACAGGGAACTACGAGCAGTACTTC
CDR3aa: CASSPTGNYEQYF
v_gene: TRBV11-2
j_gene: TRBJ2-7
abundance: -
d_gene: TRBD1

CDR3nt: TGTGCCAGCAGCCAAGTTACCCTACCCTACAATGAGCAGTTCTTC
CDR3aa: CASSQVTLPYNEQFF
v_gene: TRBV5-6
j_gene: TRBJ2-1
abundance: -
d_gene: -

CDR3nt: TGTGCCATCAGTGGGCTGGGGGACAGTGGAGGAAGCTACACCTTC
CDR3aa: CAISGLGDSGGSYTF
v_gene: TRBV10-3
j_gene: TRBJ1-2
abundance: -
d_gene: TRBD1

CDR3nt: TGTGCCAGCAGCTTAAGGGGCCACTCACTACAAGAGACCCAGTACTTC
CDR3aa: CASSLRGHSLQETQYF
v_gene: TRBV5-6
j_gene: TRBJ2-5
abundance: few
d_gene: -

CDR3nt: TGCAGCGTCAGCGGGGATAGCACAGATACGCAGTATTTT
CDR3aa: CSVSGDSTDTQYF
v_gene: TRBV29-1
j_gene: TRBJ2-3
abundance: -
d_gene: TRBD2

CDR3nt: TGTGCCAGCAGCGTAGGGGCAGGGGTGGGAAACACCATATATTTT
CDR3aa: CASSVGAGVGNTIYF
v_gene: TRBV9
j_gene: TRBJ1-3
abundance: -
d_gene: -

CDR3nt: TGTGCCAGCAGTCCCCGTCGGACCAGCGGGGGTTACAATGAGCAGTTCTTC
CDR3aa: CASSPRRTSGGYNEQFF
v_gene: TRBV27
j_gene: TRBJ2-1
abundance: -
d_gene: TRBD2

CDR3nt: TGTGCCAGCAGCTCACAGGGGACAGAAGGCTACACCTTC
CDR3aa: CASSSQGTEGYTF
v_gene: TRBV7-2
j_gene: TRBJ1-2
abundance: -
d_gene: TRBD1

CDR3nt: TGTGCCACCAGCAGAGATCACACACGGGGGACCGGTGAAAAACTGTTTTTT
CDR3aa: CATSRDHTRGTGEKLFF
v_gene: TRBV15
j_gene: TRBJ1-4
abundance: -
d_gene: -

CDR3nt: TGTGCCAGCCCCCGGGACACTCTACGATGGTATAATGAGCAGTTCTTC
CDR3aa: CASPRDTLRWYNEQFF
v_gene: TRBV11-3
j_gene: TRBJ2-1
abundance: -
d_gene: -

CDR3nt: TGTGCCAGCAGTCTACAGGGAGAAGCTTTCTTT
CDR3aa: CASSLQGEAFF
v_gene: TRBV7-9
j_gene: TRBJ1-1
abundance: few
d_gene: -

CDR3nt: TGCGCCAGCAGCCAAGATTTCCTCGGGACACCCTACGAGCAGTACTTC
CDR3aa: CASSQDFLGTPYEQYF
v_gene: TRBV4-3
j_gene: TRBJ2-7
abundance: -
d_gene: -

CDR3nt: TGTGCCAGCAAGCAGGGGTCTTCTTCTTATGGCTACACCTTC
CDR3aa: CASKQGSSSYGYTF
v_gene: TRBV28
j_gene: TRBJ1-2
abundance: -
d_gene: -

CDR3nt: TGTGCCAGCACTTATAACTGGCACAGGGGGCTTAGGGGTGAAAAACTGTTTTTT
CDR3aa: CASTYNWHRGLRGEKLFF
v_gene: TRBV27
j_gene: TRBJ1-4
abundance: -
d_gene: TRBD1

CDR3nt: TGTGCCTGGAGTTTACAGGGCTACGAGCAGTACTTC
CDR3aa: CAWSLQGYEQYF
v_gene: TRBV30
j_gene: TRBJ2-7
abundance: few
d_gene: -

CDR3nt: TGTGCCAGCACCACCCCGAACGACAGAAATCAAGAGACCCAGTACTTC
CDR3aa: CASTTPNDRNQETQYF
v_gene: TRBV6-4
j_gene: TRBJ2-5
abundance: -
d_gene: -

CDR3nt: TGTGCCAGCAGCCAAGACCCCTTAGCGGGAGGGGACTACGAGCAGTACTTC
CDR3aa: CASSQDPLAGGDYEQYF
v_gene: TRBV4-2
j_gene: TRBJ2-7
abundance: -
d_gene: TRBD2

CDR3nt: TGTGCCTGGGAGGGGTCTGGCTACACCTTC
CDR3aa: CAWEGSGYTF
v_gene: TRBV7-9
j_gene: TRBJ1-2
abundance: -
d_gene: -

CDR3nt: TGTGCCAGCAGCTTAGGGGGAGGGTACACAGATACGCAGTATTTT
CDR3aa: CASSLGGGYTDTQYF
v_gene: TRBV7-2
j_gene: TRBJ2-3
abundance: -
d_gene: TRBD2

CDR3nt: TGTGCCAGCAGTTACGCAGGGCGGGAGACCCAGTACTTC
CDR3aa: CASSYAGRETQYF
v_gene: TRBV6-6
j_gene: TRBJ2-5
abundance: -
d_gene: -

CDR3nt: TGTGCTAGTGCCCTTGGATCGCGGGGATTGGGGCCCCAGCATTTT
CDR3aa: CASALGSRGLGPQHF
v_gene: TRBV12-5
j_gene: TRBJ1-5
abundance: once
d_gene: -

CDR3nt: TGTGCCAGCAGCTTCAGGGGAAGTAACTATGGCTACACCTTC
CDR3aa: CASSFRGSNYGYTF
v_gene: TRBV2
j_gene: TRBJ1-2
abundance: once
d_gene: -

CDR3nt: TGTGCCTGGAGTTTGGGACAACAAGAGACCCAGTACTTC
CDR3aa: CAWSLGQQETQYF
v_gene: TRBV30
j_gene: TRBJ2-5
abundance: -
d_gene: -

CDR3nt: TGTGCCAGCAGCAAAGGGGTAGGGCACCAAGGTCGGGAAGGTTTCTTT
CDR3aa: CASSKGVGHQGREGFF
v_gene: TRBV21-1
j_gene: TRBJ1-1
abundance: -
d_gene: -

CDR3nt: TGTGCCAGCAGTTACGTGCTAGCGGAGAACAATGAGCAGTTCTTC
CDR3aa: CASSYVLAENNEQFF
v_gene: TRBV6-5
j_gene: TRBJ2-1
abundance: -
d_gene: TRBD2

CDR3nt: TGTGCCAGCAGTTCCCAAAACTTACCAACCGAGCAGTACTTC
CDR3aa: CASSSQNLPTEQYF
v_gene: TRBV27
j_gene: TRBJ2-7
abundance: -
d_gene: -

CDR3nt: TGTGCCAGCACCAAAAGTGCGATGAACACTGAAGCTTTCTTT
CDR3aa: CASTKSAMNTEAFF
v_gene: TRBV2
j_gene: TRBJ1-1
abundance: -
d_gene: -

CDR3nt: TGTGCCAGCACACACAGAGTCCTCGACCGGGGAGACGGGGAGCTGTTTTTT
CDR3aa: CASTHRVLDRGDGELFF
v_gene: TRBV5-5
j_gene: TRBJ2-2
abundance: -
d_gene: -

CDR3nt: TGTGCCATCAAGCAGGATAGCGGGATTCCCACAGATACGCAGTATTTT
CDR3aa: CAIKQDSGIPTDTQYF
v_gene: TRBV10-3
j_gene: TRBJ2-3
abundance: -
d_gene: TRBD2

CDR3nt: TGTGCCAGCAGCCTCGGGACAGGCACAGATACGCAGTATTTT
CDR3aa: CASSLGTGTDTQYF
v_gene: TRBV7-9
j_gene: TRBJ2-3
abundance: -
d_gene: TRBD1

CDR3nt: TGTGCCACCAGTGAGGGGACAGGGGCGGTGGAGACCCAGTACTTC
CDR3aa: CATSEGTGAVETQYF
v_gene: TRBV24-1
j_gene: TRBJ2-5
abundance: -
d_gene: TRBD1

CDR3nt: TGTGCCAGCAGTTTAGTGGACAGGGGGGACGAGCAGTACTTC
CDR3aa: CASSLVDRGDEQYF
v_gene: TRBV27
j_gene: TRBJ2-7
abundance: -
d_gene: TRBD1

CDR3nt: TGTGCCAGCAGCAAACTAGGGAACTCCTACAATGAGCAGTTCTTC
CDR3aa: CASSKLGNSYNEQFF
v_gene: TRBV6-2/TRBV6-3
j_gene: TRBJ2-1
abundance: -
d_gene: -

CDR3nt: TGTGCCAGCAGTCGTTCAGGGTCCACGGATACGCAGTATTTT
CDR3aa: CASSRSGSTDTQYF
v_gene: TRBV6-5
j_gene: TRBJ2-3
abundance: -
d_gene: -

CDR3nt: TGTGCCTGGAGCCGGACAGGGAAAGGCTACACCTTC
CDR3aa: CAWSRTGKGYTF
v_gene: TRBV30
j_gene: TRBJ1-2
abundance: -
d_gene: TRBD1

CDR3nt: TGCGCCAGCAGCCAAGATATGGTGGGAGTTGACTACGAGCAGTACTTC
CDR3aa: CASSQDMVGVDYEQYF
v_gene: TRBV4-3
j_gene: TRBJ2-7
abundance: few
d_gene: -

CDR3nt: TGTGCCAGCAGTTCTAGGGGCCGAGGTGGCACAGATACGCAGTATTTT
CDR3aa: CASSSRGRGGTDTQYF
v_gene: TRBV6-5
j_gene: TRBJ2-3
abundance: -
d_gene: -

CDR3nt: TGTGCCAGCAGCTCAAGACAGGGAGGAAACACCATATATTTT
CDR3aa: CASSSRQGGNTIYF
v_gene: TRBV9
j_gene: TRBJ1-3
abundance: -
d_gene: TRBD1

CDR3nt: TGTGCCAGCAGTTTTCAGGGGGATGAGCAGTACTTC
CDR3aa: CASSFQGDEQYF
v_gene: TRBV12-3/TRBV12-4
j_gene: TRBJ2-7
abundance: -
d_gene: TRBD1

CDR3nt: TGCGCCAGCAGCCAACCGACAGGGCCAGGTGAAAAACTGTTTTTT
CDR3aa: CASSQPTGPGEKLFF
v_gene: TRBV4-1
j_gene: TRBJ1-4
abundance: -
d_gene: TRBD1

CDR3nt: TGTGCCAGCAGCTTAGCGGAAACGGGAGAAGGTGGCTACACCTTC
CDR3aa: CASSLAETGEGGYTF
v_gene: TRBV7-9
j_gene: TRBJ1-2
abundance: -
d_gene: -

CDR3nt: TGTGCCAGCAGCGCACAACCGGGACTAGTGATCAATGAGCAGTTCTTC
CDR3aa: CASSAQPGLVINEQFF
v_gene: TRBV5-4
j_gene: TRBJ2-1
abundance: once
d_gene: TRBD2

CDR3nt: TGTGCCAGCAGCTTAGTGTGGGCCGGAACGGGGGGTCGAGAGACCCAGTACTTC
CDR3aa: CASSLVWAGTGGRETQYF
v_gene: TRBV7-6
j_gene: TRBJ2-5
abundance: few
d_gene: TRBD2

CDR3nt: TGTGCCAGCAGTGACACAACTAATGAAAAACTGTTTTTT
CDR3aa: CASSDTTNEKLFF
v_gene: TRBV2
j_gene: TRBJ1-4
abundance: -
d_gene: -

CDR3nt: TGTGCCAGCAGTGAAAGCGGGTATAATTCACCCCTCCACTTT
CDR3aa: CASSESGYNSPLHF
v_gene: TRBV6-1
j_gene: TRBJ1-6
abundance: -
d_gene: -

CDR3nt: TGCAGCGTTGTAACAGGGGGTGAAAAACTGTTTTTT
CDR3aa: CSVVTGGEKLFF
v_gene: TRBV29-1
j_gene: TRBJ1-4
abundance: -
d_gene: TRBD1

CDR3nt: TGTGCCAGCAGTTACGGGGACAGGGCCACTGAAGCTTTCTTT
CDR3aa: CASSYGDRATEAFF
v_gene: TRBV6-5
j_gene: TRBJ1-1
abundance: once
d_gene: TRBD1

CDR3nt: TGTGCCAGCAGTGGTGACAGGGAGCAAACGTATATGAACACTGAAGCTTTCTTT
CDR3aa: CASSGDREQTYMNTEAFF
v_gene: TRBV2
j_gene: TRBJ1-1
abundance: -
d_gene: TRBD1

CDR3nt: TGTGCCAGCAGTGAATTTAGGGGATCGAACTATGGCTACACCTTC
CDR3aa: CASSEFRGSNYGYTF
v_gene: TRBV6-1
j_gene: TRBJ1-2
abundance: -
d_gene: -

CDR3nt: TGTGCCAGCTCACCACCGGGACAGGGGGATGGCTACACCTTC
CDR3aa: CASSPPGQGDGYTF
v_gene: TRBV18
j_gene: TRBJ1-2
abundance: -
d_gene: TRBD1

CDR3nt: TGTGCCAGCAGCTTAGGAACTAGCGGGAGTCAGACCCAGTACTTC
CDR3aa: CASSLGTSGSQTQYF
v_gene: TRBV5-6
j_gene: TRBJ2-5
abundance: -
d_gene: TRBD2

CDR3nt: TGTGCCAGCAGCTTAGTAGCGAGCGACTACAATGAGCAGTTCTTC
CDR3aa: CASSLVASDYNEQFF
v_gene: TRBV7-2
j_gene: TRBJ2-1
abundance: -
d_gene: -